The 3 T cell receptor beta chains listed next were all sequenced from one sample in a study of Graves' ophthalmopathy and Graves' hyperthyroidism. For repertoire sequencing, the TCR beta CDR3 regions were amplified from RNA transcripts. Second-round multiplex PCR followed a first-round RT-PCR using HTBI primers. Each CDR3 protein is one row after TCRdb ran MiXCR on the multiplex PCR reads. The sample holds almost 750,000 distinct CDR3 sequences, 35% to 50% seen once. The sample consisted of peripheral blood. The receptors stem from an adult man with Graves' ophthalmopathy.

The J gene is TRBJ2-7, the V gene TRBV12-3 or TRBV12-4; 12 bases fit TRBD2. The CDR3 runs to 15 residues. The V segment lost 6 bases and the J segment 4 bases; nucleotides outside the gene matches: 7. The CDR3 loop is CASSRTGTSGYEQYF. CDR3 nucleotides: TGTGCCAGCAGCCGGACCGGGACTAGCGGGTACGAGCAGTACTTC.

V and J are TRBV5-1 and TRBJ1-4; D uncertain. The CDR3 is 13 amino acids. In germline, CDR1 is SGHRS, CDR2 YFSETQ. The germline V and J ends were trimmed by 0 bases and 15 bases, with 15 bases remaining between them. The CDR3 coding sequence is TGCGCCAGCAGCTTGGTAGGTCAAGAAGAGGTGTTTTTT. It specifies CASSLVGQEEVFF.

This clonotype turned up a few times. The chain carries TRBV9 and TRBJ2-5; D remains ambiguous. This CDR3 contains 16 residues. Trimming took 4 bases from V and 5 from J, leaving 21 bases between them. Germline V lookup: CDR1 SGDLS, CDR2 YYNGEE. The CDR3: CASSPRSRWVTETQYF. In nucleotides, the CDR3 is TGTGCCAGCAGCCCACGTAGTCGATGGGTCACGGAGACCCAGTACTTC.